The 22 T cell receptor beta chains in this list originate from one sample, sequenced in a study of identical twins (dated by TCRdb to 2016 to 2017). Library preparation was by 5' RACE. These reads were obtained on an Illumina HiSeq 2000. TCRdb reworked the public reads: Q25 trimming with fastp, MiXCR clone assembly, productive beta chains retained. When rows share a CDR3 protein, they turn into one entry using the most common DNA and genes. This sample holds approximately 500,000 distinct CDR3 sequences; roughly 15% were observed only once. The top ten clonotypes cover 0.44% of the sample. The sample was also linked to a second study, of yellow fever vaccine responses in identical twins.

The source material was CD4+ T cells sorted from blood. The receptors were sampled from a woman under 30 in good health.

V usage is TRBV7-9 and J usage is TRBJ2-7; TRBD1 matches at 7 bases. The CDR3 sequence is 12 residues long. V gave up 8 bases and J gave up 4 bases; unmatched junction bases: 5. Germline V gene lookup returns CDR1 SEHNR and CDR2 FQNEAQ (reference sequence). CDR3 sequence (DNA): TGTGCCAGCCAGGGACAGAGTTACGAGCAGTACTTC. Protein product: CASQGQSYEQYF.

This clonotype was seen many times. The chain employs TRBV5-1 and TRBJ1-5; D unresolved. CDR1 is SGHRS, CDR2 YFSETQ, per germline. The CDR3 sequence is 13 residues long. Trimming stripped 4 bases from V and 0 bases from J, with 5 bases between. The CDR3 here is CASSINSNQPQHF. CDR3 coding DNA: TGCGCCAGCAGCATTAATAGCAATCAGCCCCAGCATTTT.

This clonotype showed up just a few times. CDR3 nucleotide sequence: TGTGCCATCAGTGACTCCGACCGCTCTGGGGCCAACGTCCTGACTTTC. The encoded protein is CAISDSDRSGANVLTF. This chain joins TRBV10-3 and TRBJ2-6; D remains unclear. The CDR3 covers 16 residues. Germline CDR1 reads ENHRY; CDR2 reads SYGVKD. The V and J ends lost 3 bases and 0 bases respectively, with 9 bases between them.

The chain has TRBV6-1 and TRBJ1-4; D is perhaps TRBD1 (5 bases). The CDR3 spans 13 residues. V lost 6 bases to trimming and J lost 7 bases, with 12 bases between them. The V gene's germline CDR1 is MNHNS and CDR2 SASEGT. The DNA of the CDR3 is TGTGCCAGCAGCTCAGGGTTTGGTGAAAAACTGTTTTTT. This gives the protein CASSSGFGEKLFF.

V usage is TRBV6-1 and J usage is TRBJ1-4; no clear D. V lost 8 bases and J 7 bases, leaving 11 bases between the germline ends. Germline CDR1 and CDR2: MNHNS and SASEGT. The CDR3 has 12 residues. Here the CDR3 DNA reads TGTGCCAGCGCCTTCCTCTCTGAAAAACTGTTTTTT. Its protein is CASAFLSEKLFF.

This clonotype was seen more than once but under ten times. V and J are TRBV11-2 and TRBJ2-5; D not certain. Trimming cost V 1 base and J 3 bases, with 12 bases left between them. The CDR3 spans 15 residues. Germline loops: CDR1 SGHAT, CDR2 FQNNGV. In nucleotides, the CDR3 is TGTGCCAGCAGCTTAGGGAACGGACCTGAAGAGACCCAGTACTTC. Its translation is CASSLGNGPEETQYF.

This clonotype came up a few times. The chain employs TRBV3-1 and TRBJ2-7; D not resolved. There are 14 residues in the CDR3. Trimming left V 4 bases short and J 1 base short, with 11 bases between. CDR1 LGHDT and CDR2 YNNKEL come from the germline V gene (reference sequence). For the CDR3, the DNA is TGTGCCAGCAGCCGAGGAACATTATCCTACGAGCAGTACTTC. Encoded protein: CASSRGTLSYEQYF.

This clonotype was picked up a small number of times. The genes are TRBV5-1 and TRBJ2-5; D not resolved. Per germline, CDR1 SGHRS and CDR2 YFSETQ. The CDR3 runs to 15 residues. The V end lost 0 bases, the J end lost 1 base, and 10 bases lay between the germline ends. CDR3 protein: CASSLAGGSQETQYF. CDR3 nucleotides: TGCGCCAGCAGCTTGGCTGGTGGCAGCCAAGAGACCCAGTACTTC. The variable domain in full, with the rest retrieved from reference TRBV5-1 and TRBJ2-5, is KAGVTQTPRYLIKTRGQQVTLSCSPISGHRSVSWYQQTPGQGLQFLFEYFSETQRNKGNFPGRFSGRQFSNSRSEMNVSTLELGDSALYLCASSLAGGSQETQYFGPGTRLLVL.

This chain connects TRBV6-2 or TRBV6-3 to TRBJ2-7, with D maybe TRBD2 (6 bases). Looked up from germline, CDR1 is MNHEY and CDR2 is SVGEGT. V was trimmed by 2 bases and J by 2 bases, leaving 10 bases between them. The CDR3 length is 14 residues. The CDR3 is CASSYGGAAYEQYV. DNA for the CDR3: TGTGCCAGCAGTTACGGAGGGGCGGCCTACGAGCAGTACGTC.

This clonotype was detected only a few times. CDR3 amino acids: CASSLDYDTEAFF. The CDR3 DNA reads as TGCGCCAGCAGCTTGGATTATGACACTGAAGCTTTCTTT. The rearrangement joins TRBV5-1 to TRBJ1-1; D is unresolved. CDR1 is SGHRS and CDR2 is YFSETQ in the germline V gene. The CDR3 spans 13 residues. Between the trimmed V and J ends, which lost 0 bases and 3 bases, there was a span of 6 bases.

This clonotype was found a few times. J is TRBJ2-5 and V is TRBV28, with 9 bases aligning to TRBD2. The CDR3 has 13 amino acids. Per germline, CDR1 MDHEN and CDR2 SYDVKM. The J segment lost 5 bases and the V segment lost 3 bases, leaving 1 base of the junction unmatched. CDR3 residues: CASSFLAGETQYF. The CDR3 DNA is TGTGCCAGCAGTTTTCTAGCGGGGGAGACCCAGTACTTC.

The chain recombines TRBV2 with TRBJ2-2, with 7 bases lining up with TRBD1. In germline, CDR1 is SNHLY, CDR2 FYNNEI. This CDR3 is built from 14 residues. V gave up 6 bases and J gave up 2 bases; unmatched junction bases: 3. CDR3 region: CASRQGRNTGELFF. The CDR3 region has the DNA TGTGCCAGCAGACAGGGGCGCAACACCGGGGAGCTGTTTTTT.

The chain has TRBV2 and TRBJ1-5, with TRBD1 as a possible D gene (6 bases). The germline V and J ends were trimmed by 2 bases and 0 bases, with 8 bases remaining between them. Per germline, CDR1 SNHLY and CDR2 FYNNEI. The CDR3 covers 15 residues. The CDR3 sequence is CASSELDSSNQPQHF. The CDR3 DNA sequence: TGTGCCAGCAGTGAACTGGACAGTAGCAATCAGCCCCAGCATTTT.

Only a few counts were recorded for this clonotype. CDR3 nucleotides: TGTGCCAGCAGCAAACACAGGGGCGAGAGCTCCTACGAGCAGTACGTC. Translated, it gives CASSKHRGESSYEQYV. This chain uses TRBV21-1 with TRBJ2-7; the D call TRBD1 from the table was never checked on the DNA. TRBV21-1 is termed a pseudogene. The length of the CDR3 is 16 residues.

This clonotype has at least ten counts. The chain recombines TRBV24-1 with TRBJ2-7; either TRBD1 or TRBD2 may fit D (6 bases each). The CDR3 consists of 15 residues. Trimming pared 5 bases from V and 6 bases from J, leaving 19 bases between. Germline assignment: CDR1 KGHDR and CDR2 SFDVKD. The CDR3 is CATSVPKYRDCEQYV. The DNA of the CDR3 is TGTGCCACCAGTGTACCCAAATACAGGGACTGCGAGCAGTACGTC.

This rearrangement joins TRBV5-1 to TRBJ1-5; tentative D call: TRBD1 (6 bases). The CDR3 consists of 15 residues. Trimming pared 1 base from V and 2 bases from J, leaving 10 bases between. Germline V gives CDR1 SGHRS, CDR2 YFSETQ. The CDR3: CASSLWGGGNQPQHF. The CDR3, as DNA: TGCGCCAGCAGCTTGTGGGGGGGCGGCAATCAGCCCCAGCATTTT.

This clonotype was found many times. V gene TRBV7-9 combines with J gene TRBJ2-3; 8 positions match TRBD1. J lost 0 bases, V lost 5 bases, and 4 bases had no gene match. CDR1 and CDR2 (germline): SEHNR, FQNEAQ (reference sequence). The CDR3 is made up of 15 amino acids. The CDR3 DNA is TGTGCCAGCAGCCCCGGGACAGGTAGCACAGATACGCAGTATTTT. Its protein is CASSPGTGSTDTQYF.

This chain uses TRBV2 with TRBJ2-6; TRBD1 matches at 10 bases. CDR1 SNHLY and CDR2 FYNNEI come from the germline V gene. The CDR3 runs to 17 residues. With V trimmed by 9 bases and J by 2 bases, 10 bases remained unmatched. The CDR3 here is CASARDRGVTGANVLTF. The CDR3 DNA reads as TGTGCCAGTGCGCGGGACAGGGGAGTCACTGGGGCCAACGTCCTGACTTTC.

As concerns this clonotype: A read error may explain this, as a much larger clone is one base away. The rearrangement links TRBV12-3 or TRBV12-4 to TRBJ2-1, with TRBD1 as a possible D gene (6 bases). CDR3 length: 14 amino acids. The V end lost 5 bases, the J end lost 5 bases, and 13 bases lay between the germline ends. The CDR3 sequence is CASSPTTGHNEQFF. The DNA for the CDR3 is TGTGCCAGCAGTCCAACGACAGGTCACAATGAGCAGTTCTTC.

This clonotype was counted a few times. The chain combines TRBV2 with TRBJ1-2; the D is unclear. In germline, CDR1 is SNHLY, CDR2 FYNNEI. The CDR3 totals 13 residues. V was cut by 3 bases and J by 2 bases, with 7 bases left in between. CDR3 sequence (DNA): TGTGCCAGCAGTGAGGCGCGAAACTATGGCTACACCTTC. Translating it yields CASSEARNYGYTF. The full variable domain, completed using reference TRBV2 and TRBJ1-2, is EPEVTQTPSHQVTQMGQEVILRCVPISNHLYFYWYRQILGQKVEFLVSFYNNEISEKSEIFDDQFSVERPDGSNFTLKIRSTKLEDSAMYFCASSEARNYGYTFGSGTRLTVV.

Many counts were recorded for this clonotype. The genes are TRBV12-3 or TRBV12-4 and TRBJ1-5; tentative D call: TRBD1 (5 bases). This CDR3 is 17 amino acids long. Trimming left V 5 bases short and J 2 bases short, with 19 bases between. CDR3 DNA sequence: TGTGCCAGCAGTCTCCGGAGGGCAGGGATGGGCAATCAGCCCCAGCATTTT. Protein: CASSLRRAGMGNQPQHF.

V gene TRBV12-3 or TRBV12-4 combines with J gene TRBJ2-7, with D perhaps matching TRBD1 (6 bases). The CDR3 runs 14 residues. Between the trimmed V and J ends, which lost 1 base and 4 bases, there was a span of 11 bases. Written as DNA, the CDR3 is TGTGCCAGCAGTTTAGTGGACAGCACTTACGAGCAGTACTTC. It yields the protein CASSLVDSTYEQYF.